The present T cell receptor beta chain was sequenced within a study of neurological immune-mediated disorders. Each CDR3 protein gets one entry after TCRdb re-called the 5' RACE reads with MiXCR. The repertoire holds roughly 100,000 distinct CDR3 sequences, under 14% seen once, with under 3.5% in the top ten. This CDR3 spans 15 amino acids. The trim removed 1 base at V and 0 bases at J, leaving 3 bases unmatched. Germline lookup yields CDR1 SEHNR and CDR2 FQNEAQ (reference sequence). Time point here: longitudinal time-point 3. This clonotype has a count of ten or more. The rearrangement joins TRBV7-9 to TRBJ2-7; 7 nucleotides agree with TRBD2. The sequence came from a female donor with HTLV-1-associated myelopathy (HAM/TSP). Sequencing was carried out using PBMCs. The CDR3 DNA reads as TGTGCCAGCAGCTTAGGGGGAGGGACCTCCTACGAGCAGTACTTC. Translating gives CASSLGGGTSYEQYF.